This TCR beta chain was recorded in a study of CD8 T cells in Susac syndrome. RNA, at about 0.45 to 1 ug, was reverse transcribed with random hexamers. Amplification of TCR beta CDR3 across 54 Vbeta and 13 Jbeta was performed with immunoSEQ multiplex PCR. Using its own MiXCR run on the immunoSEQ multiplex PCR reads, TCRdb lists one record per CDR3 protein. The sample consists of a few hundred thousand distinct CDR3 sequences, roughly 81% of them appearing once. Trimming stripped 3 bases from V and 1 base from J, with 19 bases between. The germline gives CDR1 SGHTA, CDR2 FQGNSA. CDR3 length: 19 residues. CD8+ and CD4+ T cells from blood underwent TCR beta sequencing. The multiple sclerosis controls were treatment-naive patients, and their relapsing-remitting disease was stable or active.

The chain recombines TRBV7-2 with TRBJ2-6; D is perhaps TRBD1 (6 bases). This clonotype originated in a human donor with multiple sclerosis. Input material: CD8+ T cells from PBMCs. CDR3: CASSFNPRDIVSGANVLTF. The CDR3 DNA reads TGTGCCAGCAGCTTTAACCCCCGGGACATAGTTTCTGGGGCCAACGTCCTGACTTTC.